The following is a T cell receptor (beta chain) sequence with its context. The sample belongs to a study of CD8 T cells in Susac syndrome. RNA was extracted with the RNeasy kit, and a quantity of about 0.45 to 1 ug was reverse transcribed using random hexamers. Amplification of TCR beta CDR3 was carried out by immunoSEQ multiplex PCR, which covered 54 Vbeta and 13 Jbeta segments. TCRdb processed the immunoSEQ multiplex PCR reads anew with MiXCR; each CDR3 protein has one entry. The table lists about 140,000 distinct CDR3 sequences, approximately 96% of them singletons. Sequencing of TCR beta was undertaken in CD8+ and CD4+ T cells derived from blood. Negative isolation was applied to CD8+ and CD4+ T cells, and FACS enrichment was applied to TEMRA cells. This CDR3 comprises 18 residues. With 0 bases removed from V and 4 bases from J, the gap between germline ends came to 21 bases.

This receptor was identified in a human donor with multiple sclerosis. V gene TRBV12-3 or TRBV12-4 combines with J gene TRBJ2-5; weak D call: TRBD2 (7 bases). Sequencing was done on a sample of CD4+ T cells from PBMCs. The CDR3 spells CASSLALRGGAIGETQYF. The CDR3 DNA sequence: TGTGCCAGCAGTTTAGCCCTCAGAGGGGGGGCAATAGGAGAGACCCAGTACTTC.